This TCR beta chain was documented in a study of blood T cell repertoires in COVID-19. Germline CDR1 is SEHNR and CDR2 is FQNEAQ (reference sequence). V lost 5 bases, J lost 1 base, and 14 bases lay in between. The CDR3 is made up of 15 amino acids. Cohort assignment relied on participant-reported clinical history. Two negative PCRs, clearance, or symptom resolution were required of recovered Cohort 3 donors. Authors' data handling: By means of reference gene primer amplification, nucleated cell counts were estimated. TCRdb's copy holds only in-frame clones and misses some; the assay was immunoSEQ multiplex PCR. V and J calls and clone size are as listed in that table; D and trimming were resolved from the DNA. The table records approximately 350,000 clones, 83% of them present only once.

The rearrangement joins TRBV7-9 to TRBJ1-1; a possible D gene is TRBD1 (6 bases). The sample comprised PBMCs or T cells enriched from blood (not recorded which). This TCR came from a woman aged 45-65 years who had recovered from COVID-19. The CDR3 bases are TGTGCCAGCAGCCCACCGGGACACTCGAACACTGAAGCTTTCTTT. This encodes CASSPPGHSNTEAFF.